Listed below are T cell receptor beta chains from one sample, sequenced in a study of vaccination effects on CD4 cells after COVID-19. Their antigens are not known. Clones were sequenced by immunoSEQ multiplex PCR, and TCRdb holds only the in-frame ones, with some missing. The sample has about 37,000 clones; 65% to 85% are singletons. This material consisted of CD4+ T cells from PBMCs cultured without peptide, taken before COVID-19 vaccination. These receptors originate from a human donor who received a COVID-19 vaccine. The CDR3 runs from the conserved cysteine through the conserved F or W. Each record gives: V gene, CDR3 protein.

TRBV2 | CASRRTGMETQYF
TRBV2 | CASRGGTSGRNNEQYF
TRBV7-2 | CASSLVLGRRGETQYF
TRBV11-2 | CASSPQREGLGEQYF
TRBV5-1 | CASSKMTGGEGTEAFF
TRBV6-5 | CASSYKRAGGYTF
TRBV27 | CASSPTYSNQPQHF
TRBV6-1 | CASSEKGLGRSYTF
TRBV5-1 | CASSLEPGTGELFF
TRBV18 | CASSPRTGTGANYGYTF
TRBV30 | CAWSRTNRYEQYF
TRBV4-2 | CASSQAGTGGSYGYTF
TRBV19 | CASSKSGVEAFF
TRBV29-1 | CSVVGFPDTLETQYF
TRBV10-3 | CAISDRVRGHEQFF
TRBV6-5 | CASSSGGAYNSPLHF
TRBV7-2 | CASSLDPSSLFNYGYTF
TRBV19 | CASSIPWTAYKQPQHF
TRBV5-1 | CASSPRDRGPSRGQETQYF
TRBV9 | CASSVEEGAEGYTF
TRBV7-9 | CASSLVPGSGYGYTF
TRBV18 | CASSPWRSGNEQFF
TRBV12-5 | CASSAGLNTEAFF
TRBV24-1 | CATSGRNTEAFF
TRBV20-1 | CSASSPLSTYEQYF
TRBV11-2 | CASSLDPRAVWSYEQYF
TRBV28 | CASSLEGEHTEAFF
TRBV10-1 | CASREGCNSPLHF
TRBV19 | CASSIGFDRVNTEAFF
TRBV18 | CASSPGTSGIYSTDTQYF
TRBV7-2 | CASSLPGAKNIQYF
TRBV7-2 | CASSSRGRGLYF
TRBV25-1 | CASSEGRRALYNEQFF
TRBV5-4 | CASSSSGIPYGYTF
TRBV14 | CASSQYPDTQYF
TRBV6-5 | CASSSRSDQPQHF
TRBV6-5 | CASSYSTSGSGEQFF
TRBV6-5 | CASSLTVNYGYTF